The 26 T cell receptor beta chains below were found in one sample sequenced in a study of control samples from healthy donors and cancer patients. Produced via immunoSEQ multiplex PCR; TCRdb's table is partial and in-frame only. This sample has 150,000 to 200,000 clones, with around 90% found just once. Sequenced input: blood. Receptors originate from a man aged 30-40 years in good health.

The chain couples TRBV7-9 to TRBJ1-1; D might be TRBD1 (5 bases). Germline V gives CDR1 SEHNR, CDR2 FQNEAQ (reference sequence). V lost 5 bases, J lost 1 base, and 11 bases lay in between. This CDR3 has 14 residues. The chain's CDR3 is CASSVGPGNTEAFF. The DNA for the CDR3 is TGTGCCAGCAGCGTGGGACCGGGGAACACTGAAGCTTTCTTT.

The V and J genes are TRBV2 and TRBJ2-7; D possibly corresponds to TRBD1 (6 bases). The CDR3 covers 12 residues. The ends were cut back, 7 bases at V and 6 bases at J, with 13 bases in the middle. CDR1 SNHLY and CDR2 FYNNEI come from the germline V gene. CDR3 sequence: CASTRQVGEQYF. The CDR3 bases are TGTGCCAGCACCAGACAGGTTGGCGAGCAGTACTTC.

The chain uses TRBV9 and TRBJ2-1, with 8 nucleotides matching TRBD2. The CDR3 consists of 18 residues. Germline-derived CDR1 and CDR2 are SGDLS and YYNGEE. V was clipped by 4 bases and J by 13 bases; unmatched bases: 25. This CDR3 is CASSPFAVAGPPGYGQFF. The DNA of the CDR3 is TGTGCCAGCAGCCCCTTCGCGGTAGCGGGGCCTCCGGGGTATGGTCAGTTCTTC.

The rearrangement links TRBV6-2 or TRBV6-3 to TRBJ2-3; tentative D call: TRBD2 (5 bases). V dropped 2 bases and J dropped 3 bases, with 15 bases sitting between them. From germline, CDR1 is MNHEY and CDR2 SVGEGT. The CDR3 has 16 residues. CDR3 in DNA: TGTGCCAGCAGTTACCCTGGACCTACTAGTACAGATACGCAGTATTTT. As protein: CASSYPGPTSTDTQYF.

J is TRBJ2-1 and V is TRBV3-1 (or the pseudogene TRBV3-2); 10 bases line up with TRBD2. Per germline, CDR1 LGHDT and CDR2 YNNKEL (reference sequence). CDR3 size: 17 residues. The trim removed 4 bases at V and 1 base at J, leaving 7 bases unmatched. The CDR3 region has the DNA TGTGCCAGCAGCCGTACTAGCGGGGTTGGGTCCTACAATGAGCAGTTCTTC. Encoded protein: CASSRTSGVGSYNEQFF.

This chain connects TRBV4-3 to TRBJ1-4; D is perhaps TRBD1 (6 bases). This CDR3 spans 15 amino acids. Germline-derived CDR1 and CDR2 are LGHNA and YSLEER. Trimming shortened V by 4 bases and J by 5 bases, and 14 bases separated the two germline ends. CDR3 region: CASSLNGGSNEKLFF. CDR3 DNA sequence: TGCGCCAGCAGCCTGAATGGGGGCTCAAATGAAAAACTGTTTTTT.

This chain uses TRBV2 with TRBJ1-1; D perhaps matches TRBD1 (5 bases). The CDR3 contains 14 residues. The germline V and J ends were trimmed by 6 bases and 5 bases, with 16 bases remaining between them. The germline gives CDR1 SNHLY, CDR2 FYNNEI. The chain's CDR3 is CASRHTGVVTEAFF. In DNA form, the CDR3 reads TGTGCCAGCAGGCATACGGGGGTGGTAACTGAAGCTTTCTTT.

This clone was counted a single time. This rearrangement joins TRBV28 to TRBJ2-7; D uncertain. Germline V CDR1 and CDR2: MDHEN, SYDVKM. V lost 8 bases, J lost 4 bases, and 9 bases lay in between. The CDR3 has 11 amino acids. This CDR3 is CASGYYYEQYF. Written as DNA, the CDR3 is TGTGCCAGCGGTTACTATTACGAGCAGTACTTC. Variable domain in full (rest from reference TRBV28 and TRBJ2-7): DVKVTQSSRYLVKRTGEKVFLECVQDMDHENMFWYRQDPGLGLRLIYFSYDVKMKEKGDIPEGYSVSREKKERFSLILESASTNQTSMYLCASGYYYEQYFGPGTRLTVT.

The count of this clone is one. The chain combines TRBV2 with TRBJ2-3; D might be TRBD2 (6 bases). Germline V lookup: CDR1 SNHLY, CDR2 FYNNEI. Trimming removed 11 bases from V and 8 bases from J, with 23 bases in between. The CDR3 extends over 14 amino acids. The CDR3 bases are TGTGCCTCCCTGGGGACTCCCGATCCGGGTACGCAGTATTTT. It is translated as CASLGTPDPGTQYF.

J is TRBJ2-2 and V is TRBV24-1, with D uncertain. CDR1 and CDR2 from the germline V gene are KGHDR and SFDVKD. The CDR3 is 16 amino acids. V dropped 5 bases and J dropped 0 bases, with 12 bases sitting between them. The CDR3 spells CATSAVNGANTGELFF. In DNA, the CDR3 is TGTGCCACCAGTGCGGTAAACGGCGCGAACACCGGGGAGCTGTTTTTT.

CDR3 coding DNA: TGTGCCAGCAGCGACAGTTATTTCACTGAAGCTTTCTTT. This codes for CASSDSYFTEAFF. V is TRBV6-5 and J is TRBJ1-1; tentative D call: TRBD1 (5 bases). V lost 6 bases and J lost 4, with 12 bases in between. This CDR3 comprises 13 residues. CDR1 is MNHEY and CDR2 is SVGAGI in the germline V gene.

This clone was detected once. The chain links TRBV19 to TRBJ1-5; the D is unclear. CDR1 is LNHDA, CDR2 SQIVND, per germline (reference sequence). The CDR3 contains 13 residues. Trimming took 5 bases from V and 5 from J, leaving 10 bases between them. In nucleotides, the CDR3 is TGTGCCAGTAGTTCCCAAGGTGATCAGCCCCAGCATTTT. Residues: CASSSQGDQPQHF.

The V gene is TRBV7-2, the J gene TRBJ1-6, with D uncertain. The length of the CDR3 is 14 residues. From germline, CDR1 is SGHTA and CDR2 FQGNSA. With 3 bases removed from V and 7 bases from J, the gap between germline ends came to 10 bases. The CDR3 DNA reads TGTGCCAGCAGCTTTTCCCCGTCGAATTCACCCCTCCACTTT. Translated, it gives CASSFSPSNSPLHF.

The chain uses TRBV28 and TRBJ1-6; the D is unclear. CDR1 is MDHEN and CDR2 is SYDVKM in the germline V gene. CDR3 size: 13 residues. The V end lost 6 bases, the J end lost 10 bases, and 13 bases lay between the germline ends. The CDR3 region has the DNA TGTGCCAGCAGCTCCAATATAGGGTCACCCCTCCACTTT. It codes for CASSSNIGSPLHF.

The rearrangement links TRBV5-4 to TRBJ2-2; no clear D. V was shortened by 2 bases and J by 6 bases, with 14 bases between the two germline ends. The germline CDR1 and CDR2 sequences are SGHNT and YYREEE (reference sequence). This CDR3 contains 15 residues. The CDR3 spells CASSLNSLSPGELFF. In nucleotides, the CDR3 is TGTGCCAGCAGCTTAAACAGCCTTTCCCCCGGGGAGCTGTTTTTT. Based on the CDR3 plus reference TRBV5-4 and TRBJ2-2, the full variable domain is ETGVTQSPTHLIKTRGQQVTLRCSSQSGHNTVSWYQQALGQGPQFIFQYYREEENGRGNFPPRFSGLQFPNYSSELNVNALELDDSALYLCASSLNSLSPGELFFGEGSRLTVL.

The J gene is TRBJ2-7, the V gene TRBV5-4, with 8 nucleotides matching TRBD1. The germline V gene has CDR1 SGHNT and CDR2 YYREEE (reference sequence). The V gene end was trimmed by 4 bases and the J gene end by 3 bases; junction bases not matched to a gene: 3. The CDR3 is 13 residues long. The CDR3 here is CASSRTGYYEQYF. CDR3 nucleotide sequence: TGTGCCAGCAGCCGGACAGGGTACTACGAGCAGTACTTC.

The J gene is TRBJ1-2, the V gene TRBV29-1, with 12 bases identical to TRBD1. Losses at the gene ends were 5 bases for V and 8 bases for J; bases not matched to a gene: 6. The CDR3 spans 13 residues. CDR1 and CDR2 (germline): SQVTM, ANQGSEA. Here the CDR3 DNA reads TGCAGCGTTACGGGACAGGGGGCTACGGGCTACACCTTC. Translation gives CSVTGQGATGYTF.

The CDR3 reads CASSLAGAIGNTIYF. CDR3 in DNA: TGTGCCAGCAGTTTAGCGGGGGCTATTGGAAACACCATATATTTT. This chain links TRBV27 with TRBJ1-3, with D tentatively TRBD1 (6 bases). Per germline, CDR1 MNHEY and CDR2 SMNVEV (reference sequence). The CDR3 is 15 amino acids. V was pared by 2 bases and J by 3 bases, with 11 bases between.

The chain joins TRBV28 to TRBJ2-1; D uncertain. Trimming left V 1 base short and J 7 bases short, with 5 bases between. CDR3 length: 12 residues. Germline lookup yields CDR1 MDHEN and CDR2 SYDVKM. The CDR3 DNA follows: TGTGCCAGCAGTTTATACGGGAATGAGCAGTTCTTC. Translation: CASSLYGNEQFF. The variable domain in full, completed from reference TRBV28 and TRBJ2-1, reads DVKVTQSSRYLVKRTGEKVFLECVQDMDHENMFWYRQDPGLGLRLIYFSYDVKMKEKGDIPEGYSVSREKKERFSLILESASTNQTSMYLCASSLYGNEQFFGPGTRLTVL.

The chain combines TRBV4-1 with TRBJ2-7; D possibly matches TRBD1 or TRBD2 (5 bases each). Between the trimmed V and J ends, which lost 5 bases and 6 bases, there was a span of 17 bases. The CDR3 spans 14 residues. CDR1 MGHRA and CDR2 YSYEKL come from the germline V gene. CDR3 coding DNA: TGCGCCAGCAGCGAAGGGACGGCGCGAGTCGAGCAGTACTTC. It encodes CASSEGTARVEQYF.

V usage is TRBV7-2 and J usage is TRBJ2-5; possible D gene TRBD1, 5 bases. The CDR3 spans 12 residues. Germline loops: CDR1 SGHTA, CDR2 FQGNSA. V was shortened by 5 bases and J by 5 bases, with 9 bases between the two germline ends. CDR3 nucleotide sequence: TGTGCCAGCAGCCCCAGGGTGGAGACCCAGTACTTC. Its protein is CASSPRVETQYF.

The chain carries TRBV11-2 and TRBJ1-2; 9 bases match TRBD1. Germline CDR1 SGHAT, CDR2 FQNNGV. J gave up 3 bases and V 6 bases, and 11 bases lay outside the gene matches. CDR3 length: 16 amino acids. The CDR3 sequence is CASSPTGTGPDYGYTF. The CDR3 DNA is TGTGCCAGCAGTCCCACGGGGACAGGGCCTGACTATGGCTACACCTTC.

The chain couples TRBV29-1 to TRBJ2-3; 9 nucleotides agree with TRBD2. The V and J ends lost 5 bases and 4 bases, in that order; junction bases with no gene match: 7. CDR1 is SQVTM, CDR2 ANQGSEA, per germline. The CDR3 is made up of 14 amino acids. DNA for the CDR3: TGCAGCGTTACACACCGGACTAGCGCAGATACGCAGTATTTT. Protein product: CSVTHRTSADTQYF.

The chain has TRBV19 and TRBJ1-3; perhaps TRBD1 as D (5 bases). CDR3 length equals 15 residues. Germline lookup yields CDR1 LNHDA and CDR2 SQIVND (reference sequence). Between the trimmed V and J ends, which lost 2 bases and 3 bases, there was a span of 11 bases. In DNA form, the CDR3 reads TGTGCCAGTAGTATATCCGGGGCAGATGGAAACACCATATATTTT. Translating gives CASSISGADGNTIYF. Looking up the rest from reference TRBV19 and TRBJ1-3 gives the full variable domain: DGGITQSPKYLFRKEGQNVTLSCEQNLNHDAMYWYRQDPGQGLRLIYYSQIVNDFQKGDIAEGYSVSREKKESFPLTVTSAQKNPTAFYLCASSISGADGNTIYFGEGSWLTVV.

DNA for the CDR3: TGTGCCATCCGCCGGGACGACATCAACACCATATATTTT. Protein sequence: CAIRRDDINTIYF. The chain is built from TRBV5-4 and TRBJ1-3, with TRBD1 as a possible D gene (5 bases). Germline CDR1 reads SGHNT; CDR2 reads YYREEE (reference sequence). Trimming took off 9 bases at V and 7 bases at J, with 17 bases between the two ends. The CDR3 length is 13 residues.

This chain uses TRBV6-5 with TRBJ1-2, with a possible D match to TRBD1 (6 bases). Germline V gene lookup returns CDR1 MNHEY and CDR2 SVGAGI. The CDR3 sequence is 15 residues long. Between the trimmed V and J ends, which lost 4 bases and 0 bases, there was a span of 12 bases. The CDR3 loop is CASSWNREANYGYTF. CDR3 nucleotide sequence: TGTGCCAGCAGTTGGAACAGGGAGGCTAACTATGGCTACACCTTC.